This T cell receptor (beta chain) stems from a study of control samples from healthy donors and cancer patients. Looked up from germline, CDR1 is SGHNT and CDR2 is YENEEA. The CDR3 spans 14 residues. Trimming cost V 11 bases and J 1 base; bases outside gene matches: 8. Repertoires were generated with immunoSEQ multiplex PCR, while TCRdb's copy carries only in-frame clones and drops some. The sample yields about 110,000 clones, approximately 91% seen once. Sequencing was performed on blood. J is TRBJ2-3 and V is TRBV11-3; 8 positions agree with TRBD2. This TCR was sampled from a woman between 18 and 29 years old in good health. The CDR3 DNA follows: TGTGCCGCGCAGGAGCGGGAGTGCACAGATACGCAGTATTTT. The encoded protein is CAAQERECTDTQYF.